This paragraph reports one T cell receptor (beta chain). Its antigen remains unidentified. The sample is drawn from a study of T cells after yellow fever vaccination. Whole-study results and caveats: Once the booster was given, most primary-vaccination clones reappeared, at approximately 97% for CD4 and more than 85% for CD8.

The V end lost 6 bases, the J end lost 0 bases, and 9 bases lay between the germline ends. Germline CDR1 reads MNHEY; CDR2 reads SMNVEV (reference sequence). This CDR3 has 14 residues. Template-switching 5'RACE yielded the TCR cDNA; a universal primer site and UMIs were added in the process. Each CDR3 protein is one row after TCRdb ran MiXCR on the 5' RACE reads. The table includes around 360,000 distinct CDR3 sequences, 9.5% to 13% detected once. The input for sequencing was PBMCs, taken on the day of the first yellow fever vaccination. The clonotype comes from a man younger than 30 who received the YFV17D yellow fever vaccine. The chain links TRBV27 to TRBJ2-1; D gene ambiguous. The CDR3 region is CASRVIRSYNEQFF. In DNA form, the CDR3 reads TGTGCCAGCAGAGTGATTCGCTCCTACAATGAGCAGTTCTTC.